The clone carrying this TCR beta chain was found a few times. This sample was included in a study of T-cell memory formation after mild COVID-19. Study information: Most TCR clusters belonged to a single donor.

5'RACE primed from the constant segment yielded TCR alpha and TCR beta cDNA libraries bearing sample barcodes and UMIs. In TCRdb, the 5' RACE reads were re-called with MiXCR into one record per CDR3 protein. Here the sample spans hundreds of thousands of distinct CDR3 sequences, about an eighth being singletons. The TCR was taken from a man between 18 and 35 years old who had mild COVID-19 (a few samples of this study predate the infection). Cell type and time point are not known. Sequencing was performed on PBMCs or a T cell subset sorted from them (not recorded which).

The CDR3 spells CASSEQGRRNTGELFF. The CDR3 region has the DNA TGTGCCAGCAGTGAACAGGGACGGAGAAACACCGGGGAGCTGTTTTTT. This rearrangement joins TRBV6-4 to TRBJ2-2; perhaps TRBD1 as D (6 bases). V was clipped by 3 bases and J by 2 bases, with 13 bases between them. The CDR3 covers 16 residues. Per the germline V gene, CDR1 is MRHNA and CDR2 is SNTAGT.